This is a list of T cell receptor beta chains from one sample in a study of blood T cell repertoires in COVID-19. Produced via immunoSEQ multiplex PCR; TCRdb's table is partial and in-frame only. The sample contains about 92,000 clones, approximately 90% of which appear only once. The material sequenced was peripheral blood. The source is a woman aged 55 to 70 with COVID-19, enrolled during active disease. Each CDR3 is given with its conserved first and last residue. Fields, in order: V gene, clone size, D gene, J gene, CDR3 protein, CDR3 DNA. The D gene is left open where the match is weak. A clone size is listed for some rows: how often the clone was seen (once, few, many), or a class if it is expanded.

V gene: TRBV6-5
clone size: .
D gene: TRBD1
J gene: TRBJ2-3
CDR3 protein: CASLTGAVDTQYF
CDR3 DNA: TGTGCCAGCCTTACAGGGGCGGTTGATACGCAGTATTTT

V gene: TRBV6-5
clone size: .
D gene: TRBD1
J gene: TRBJ1-3
CDR3 protein: CASRRGTDSGNTIYF
CDR3 DNA: TGTGCCAGCAGACGCGGGACAGACTCTGGAAACACCATATATTTT

V gene: TRBV5-1
clone size: .
D gene: .
J gene: TRBJ2-1
CDR3 protein: CASSLSYEQFF
CDR3 DNA: TGCGCCAGCAGCTTGTCGTATGAGCAGTTCTTC

V gene: TRBV7-9
clone size: .
D gene: TRBD1
J gene: TRBJ1-1
CDR3 protein: CASSGDRNIEAFF
CDR3 DNA: TGTGCCAGCAGCGGGGACAGAAATATTGAAGCTTTCTTT

V gene: TRBV6-2/TRBV6-3
clone size: few
D gene: .
J gene: TRBJ1-5
CDR3 protein: CASSTPRGLDQPQHF
CDR3 DNA: TGTGCCAGCAGTACCCCCAGGGGATTGGATCAGCCCCAGCATTTT

V gene: TRBV6-2/TRBV6-3
clone size: .
D gene: .
J gene: TRBJ2-5
CDR3 protein: CASSYSRLQETQYF
CDR3 DNA: TGTGCCAGCAGTTACTCCAGGCTACAAGAGACCCAGTACTTC

V gene: TRBV7-9
clone size: .
D gene: TRBD1
J gene: TRBJ1-1
CDR3 protein: CASSLWDSLLTEAFF
CDR3 DNA: TGTGCCAGCAGCCTGTGGGACAGTCTTTTGACTGAAGCTTTCTTT

V gene: TRBV10-3
clone size: .
D gene: .
J gene: TRBJ2-5
CDR3 protein: CAISESKRQETQYF
CDR3 DNA: TGTGCCATCAGTGAGTCCAAGCGGCAAGAGACCCAGTACTTC

V gene: TRBV7-3
clone size: few
D gene: TRBD1
J gene: TRBJ1-6
CDR3 protein: CASSLGQGYSPLHF
CDR3 DNA: TGTGCCAGCAGCTTAGGACAGGGTTATTCACCCCTCCACTTT

V gene: TRBV24-1
clone size: .
D gene: .
J gene: TRBJ1-5
CDR3 protein: CATSDPRTNQPQHF
CDR3 DNA: TGTGCCACCAGTGACCCGCGGACAAATCAGCCCCAGCATTTT

V gene: TRBV9
clone size: few
D gene: .
J gene: TRBJ2-1
CDR3 protein: CASSPMGAAYNEQFF
CDR3 DNA: TGTGCCAGCAGCCCGATGGGGGCAGCCTACAATGAGCAGTTCTTC

V gene: TRBV7-9
clone size: .
D gene: .
J gene: TRBJ1-1
CDR3 protein: CASSGLQGINTEAFF
CDR3 DNA: TGTGCCAGCAGCGGCCTACAGGGCATTAACACTGAAGCTTTCTTT

V gene: TRBV6-1
clone size: few
D gene: TRBD2
J gene: TRBJ2-5
CDR3 protein: CASSEDGLAMYLQEGQYF
CDR3 DNA: TGTGCCAGCAGTGAAGACGGACTAGCGATGTATCTCCAAGAGGGCCAGTACTTC

V gene: TRBV11-1
clone size: .
D gene: TRBD1
J gene: TRBJ1-1
CDR3 protein: CASNKGTGSGYTEAFF
CDR3 DNA: TGTGCCAGCAACAAAGGGACAGGCTCAGGGTACACTGAAGCTTTCTTT

V gene: TRBV28
clone size: .
D gene: .
J gene: TRBJ1-2
CDR3 protein: CASSQGTLLYTF
CDR3 DNA: TGTGCCAGCAGTCAGGGTACGTTGTTGTACACCTTC

V gene: TRBV10-1
clone size: .
D gene: TRBD1
J gene: TRBJ2-7
CDR3 protein: CASSEGQGVVEQYF
CDR3 DNA: TGCGCCAGCAGTGAAGGACAGGGGGTGGTCGAGCAGTACTTC

V gene: TRBV4-3
clone size: .
D gene: .
J gene: TRBJ2-1
CDR3 protein: CASSQDYRVGNEQFF
CDR3 DNA: TGCGCCAGCAGCCAAGATTACAGGGTGGGCAATGAGCAGTTCTTC

V gene: TRBV3-1/TRBV3-2
clone size: many
D gene: TRBD1
J gene: TRBJ2-7
CDR3 protein: CASSPDRVDEQYF
CDR3 DNA: TGTGCCAGCAGCCCCGACAGGGTGGACGAGCAGTACTTC

V gene: TRBV6-5
clone size: .
D gene: TRBD1
J gene: TRBJ2-5
CDR3 protein: CASSAWDRGQETQYF
CDR3 DNA: TGTGCCAGCAGCGCGTGGGACAGGGGCCAAGAGACCCAGTACTTC

V gene: TRBV20-1
clone size: .
D gene: TRBD1
J gene: TRBJ2-2
CDR3 protein: CSASGDRSSNTGELFF
CDR3 DNA: TGCAGTGCTAGTGGGGACAGATCGTCGAACACCGGGGAGCTGTTTTTT

V gene: TRBV6-5
clone size: .
D gene: .
J gene: TRBJ1-6
CDR3 protein: CASSYSAGRNNSPLHF
CDR3 DNA: TGTGCCAGCAGTTACTCGGCGGGCAGGAATAATTCACCCCTCCACTTT

V gene: TRBV6-5
clone size: .
D gene: .
J gene: TRBJ2-1
CDR3 protein: CASSRGNEQFF
CDR3 DNA: TGTGCCAGCAGCCGAGGAAATGAGCAGTTCTTC

V gene: TRBV6-5
clone size: .
D gene: .
J gene: TRBJ2-3
CDR3 protein: CASSYQLGATDTQYF
CDR3 DNA: TGTGCCAGCAGTTATCAATTGGGAGCCACAGATACGCAGTATTTT

V gene: TRBV6-5
clone size: .
D gene: .
J gene: TRBJ1-3
CDR3 protein: CASRSRVYSGNTIYF
CDR3 DNA: TGTGCCAGCAGATCCCGAGTCTACTCTGGAAACACCATATATTTT

V gene: TRBV5-1
clone size: .
D gene: TRBD1
J gene: TRBJ1-4
CDR3 protein: CASSSQGATNEKLFF
CDR3 DNA: TGCGCCAGCAGCTCGCAGGGGGCAACTAATGAAAAACTGTTTTTT

V gene: TRBV5-1
clone size: .
D gene: .
J gene: TRBJ1-3
CDR3 protein: CASSLGLRAGNTIYF
CDR3 DNA: TGCGCCAGCAGCTTAGGGCTCAGGGCCGGAAACACCATATATTTT

V gene: TRBV2
clone size: .
D gene: .
J gene: TRBJ1-6
CDR3 protein: CASTGSGSYNSPLHF
CDR3 DNA: TGTGCCAGCACCGGGAGTGGGTCCTATAATTCACCCCTCCACTTT

V gene: TRBV28
clone size: .
D gene: .
J gene: TRBJ1-4
CDR3 protein: CASRKRQDDEKLFF
CDR3 DNA: TGTGCCAGCAGGAAGAGACAGGATGACGAAAAACTGTTTTTT

V gene: TRBV11-2
clone size: .
D gene: .
J gene: TRBJ2-3
CDR3 protein: CASSLRFRGGVSTDTQYF
CDR3 DNA: TGTGCCAGCAGCTTACGTTTTAGGGGGGGGGTTAGCACAGATACGCAGTATTTT

V gene: TRBV6-1
clone size: .
D gene: .
J gene: TRBJ2-1
CDR3 protein: CASSEQPTVGHEQFF
CDR3 DNA: TGTGCCAGCAGTGAACAACCGACAGTAGGGCATGAGCAGTTCTTC

V gene: TRBV12-3/TRBV12-4
clone size: .
D gene: .
J gene: TRBJ1-2
CDR3 protein: CASLFGEGYTF
CDR3 DNA: TGTGCCAGCCTGTTCGGGGAGGGCTACACCTTC

V gene: TRBV3-1/TRBV3-2
clone size: .
D gene: .
J gene: TRBJ1-6
CDR3 protein: CASSWTAENSPLHF
CDR3 DNA: TGTGCCAGCAGCTGGACAGCCGAGAATTCACCCCTCCACTTT

V gene: TRBV30
clone size: .
D gene: .
J gene: TRBJ2-7
CDR3 protein: CAWSRRGSYEQYF
CDR3 DNA: TGTGCCTGGAGCCGAAGGGGGTCCTACGAGCAGTACTTC

V gene: TRBV6-6
clone size: once
D gene: .
J gene: TRBJ2-1
CDR3 protein: CTPRGVYGNNEQFF
CDR3 DNA: TGTACGCCCAGAGGCGTTTACGGTAATAATGAGCAGTTCTTC

V gene: TRBV28
clone size: medium-sized
D gene: .
J gene: TRBJ2-7
CDR3 protein: CASSLGAGDYEQYF
CDR3 DNA: TGTGCCAGCAGTTTAGGGGCAGGAGACTACGAGCAGTACTTC

V gene: TRBV7-2
clone size: .
D gene: .
J gene: TRBJ2-1
CDR3 protein: CASSSRFRISYNEQFF
CDR3 DNA: TGTGCCAGCAGTTCTCGGTTTAGAATCTCCTACAATGAGCAGTTCTTC

V gene: TRBV7-3
clone size: .
D gene: .
J gene: TRBJ2-3
CDR3 protein: CASSLNPSGTDTQYF
CDR3 DNA: TGTGCCAGCAGCCTGAACCCTTCGGGCACAGATACGCAGTATTTT

V gene: TRBV28
clone size: .
D gene: .
J gene: TRBJ1-2
CDR3 protein: CASSWPNYGYTF
CDR3 DNA: TGTGCCAGCAGTTGGCCAAACTATGGCTACACCTTC

V gene: TRBV7-9
clone size: .
D gene: .
J gene: TRBJ1-2
CDR3 protein: CASSSTLAGYGYTF
CDR3 DNA: TGTGCCAGCAGCTCAACGTTGGCGGGCTATGGCTACACCTTC

V gene: TRBV2
clone size: once
D gene: .
J gene: TRBJ2-7
CDR3 protein: CASSEALGPGYEQYF
CDR3 DNA: TGTGCCAGCAGTGAAGCGCTTGGCCCGGGATACGAGCAGTACTTC

V gene: TRBV27
clone size: .
D gene: TRBD1
J gene: TRBJ2-7
CDR3 protein: CASRSGGISYEQYF
CDR3 DNA: TGTGCCAGCAGATCAGGGGGAATCTCCTACGAGCAGTACTTC

V gene: TRBV19
clone size: few
D gene: .
J gene: TRBJ1-2
CDR3 protein: CASSADINYGYTF
CDR3 DNA: TGTGCCAGTAGTGCGGACATTAACTATGGCTACACCTTC

V gene: TRBV18
clone size: .
D gene: TRBD1
J gene: TRBJ1-4
CDR3 protein: CASSPAGQGEKLFF
CDR3 DNA: TGTGCCAGCTCACCCGCGGGACAGGGTGAAAAACTGTTTTTT

V gene: TRBV12-3/TRBV12-4
clone size: .
D gene: TRBD1
J gene: TRBJ2-5
CDR3 protein: CASSRTGVETQYF
CDR3 DNA: TGTGCCAGCAGCCGGACAGGAGTAGAGACCCAGTACTTC

V gene: TRBV5-5
clone size: .
D gene: .
J gene: TRBJ1-2
CDR3 protein: CASSLSVPGYTF
CDR3 DNA: TGTGCCAGCAGCTTGTCAGTTCCCGGCTACACCTTC

V gene: TRBV7-9
clone size: .
D gene: TRBD2
J gene: TRBJ2-7
CDR3 protein: CASSIAGTSGATEQYF
CDR3 DNA: TGTGCCAGCAGCATAGCCGGGACTAGCGGGGCTACGGAGCAGTACTTC

V gene: TRBV11-3
clone size: .
D gene: .
J gene: TRBJ2-1
CDR3 protein: CASSVATVRESEQFF
CDR3 DNA: TGTGCCAGCAGTGTGGCGACAGTACGGGAGAGTGAGCAGTTCTTC

V gene: TRBV2
clone size: .
D gene: .
J gene: TRBJ1-5
CDR3 protein: CASRSGGSQPQHF
CDR3 DNA: TGTGCCAGCAGGTCGGGGGGAAGTCAGCCCCAGCATTTT

V gene: TRBV9
clone size: .
D gene: .
J gene: TRBJ2-3
CDR3 protein: CASSVSSRADTQYF
CDR3 DNA: TGTGCCAGCAGCGTCAGTTCGAGGGCAGATACGCAGTATTTT

V gene: TRBV6-6
clone size: .
D gene: .
J gene: TRBJ1-3
CDR3 protein: CASSLGGVSGNTIYF
CDR3 DNA: TGTGCCAGCAGTCTTGGAGGGGTTAGTGGAAACACCATATATTTT